These 23 T cell receptor beta chains came from one sample sequenced in a study of T cell changes during pregnancy in multiple sclerosis. Assay: immunoSEQ multiplex PCR; the TCRdb copy retains only in-frame clones and omits some. The sample contains about 83,000 clones, roughly 96% of which appear only once. The input for sequencing was peripheral blood, taken in the second trimester of pregnancy. The receptor source for this set is a female donor with multiple sclerosis, enrolled in a pregnancy study.

CDR3 loop: CASSPSSGQGVYEQYF. As DNA, the CDR3 is TGTGCCAGCAGCCCCTCATCTGGACAGGGGGTATACGAGCAGTACTTC. V usage is TRBV13 and J usage is TRBJ2-7; 10 nucleotides match TRBD1. The CDR3 sequence is 16 residues long. Trimming removed 5 bases from V and 4 bases from J; junction bases left unmatched: 11. Germline lookup yields CDR1 PRHDT and CDR2 FYEKMQ (reference sequence). Complete variable domain (other parts from reference TRBV13 and TRBJ2-7): AAGVIQSPRHLIKEKRETATLKCYPIPRHDTVYWYQQGPGQDPQFLISFYEKMQSDKGSIPDRFSAQQFSDYHSELNMSSLELGDSALYFCASSPSSGQGVYEQYFGPGTRLTVT.

The chain carries TRBV7-9 and TRBJ2-5, with 10 bases aligning to TRBD2. CDR3 length: 18 amino acids. Germline V gene data show CDR1 as SEHNR and CDR2 as FQNEAQ (reference sequence). After removal of 3 bases from V and 4 bases from J, the junction contained 14 bases not matched to a gene. This CDR3 reads CASSFRLGLAGVRETQYF. Written as DNA, the CDR3 is TGTGCCAGCAGCTTCCGGTTGGGGCTAGCGGGAGTGAGAGAGACCCAGTACTTC.

CDR3: CASSLGLVAEQFF. DNA for the CDR3: TGTGCCAGCAGTTTAGGACTAGTCGCTGAGCAGTTCTTC. This chain joins TRBV27 and TRBJ2-1; TRBD2 aligns across 7 bases. Germline V gives CDR1 MNHEY, CDR2 SMNVEV (reference sequence). The CDR3 sequence is 13 residues long. V gave up 2 bases and J gave up 9 bases; unmatched junction bases: 4.

The chain carries TRBV19 and TRBJ1-5; no clear D. This CDR3 has 15 residues. Germline V gene data show CDR1 as LNHDA and CDR2 as SQIVND (reference sequence). Trimming took off 3 bases at V and 1 base at J, with 10 bases between the two ends. CDR3 DNA sequence: TGTGCCAGTAGTATTCAACCGGGAAGCAATCAGCCCCAGCATTTT. It yields the protein CASSIQPGSNQPQHF.

This rearrangement joins TRBV5-8 to TRBJ2-4; TRBD2 matches 13 bases. Unmatched junction bases numbered 3, after V lost 3 bases and J lost 6 bases. There are 15 residues in the CDR3. From germline, CDR1 is SGHTS and CDR2 YDEGEE. For the CDR3, the DNA is TGTGCCAGCAGCTACGGACTAGCGGGAGTAAACATTCAGTACTTC. It encodes CASSYGLAGVNIQYF.

The chain uses TRBV19 and TRBJ1-1, with D uncertain. This CDR3 region has 13 residues. Trimming pared 4 bases from V and 1 base from J, leaving 7 bases between. Germline V gene sequence: CDR1 LNHDA, CDR2 SQIVND (reference sequence). As DNA, the CDR3 is TGTGCCAGTAGTAGCCAGAAGAACACTGAAGCTTTCTTT. Amino acid sequence: CASSSQKNTEAFF.

CDR3 sequence (DNA): TGTGCCAGCAGTTACTCAGACACGATTAACTATGGCTACACCTTC. Translating it yields CASSYSDTINYGYTF. The V call is TRBV6-6, the J call TRBJ1-2; D remains unclear. Deletions cut 0 bases from V and 1 base from J, with 9 bases between. The CDR3 runs 15 residues. The germline gives CDR1 MNHNY, CDR2 SVGAGI (reference sequence).

The chain recombines TRBV28 with TRBJ2-1; D uncertain. The CDR3 runs 12 residues. Trimming pared 2 bases from V and 4 bases from J, leaving 3 bases between. CDR1 and CDR2 from the germline V gene are MDHEN and SYDVKM. Written as DNA, the CDR3 is TGTGCCAGCAGTTTACGGTACAATGAGCAGTTCTTC. Translating it yields CASSLRYNEQFF.

This chain uses TRBV5-4 with TRBJ2-1; 8 bases agree with TRBD2. This CDR3 contains 14 residues. The J segment lost 12 bases and the V segment lost 0 bases, leaving 8 bases of the junction unmatched. Germline CDR1 SGHNT, CDR2 YYREEE (reference sequence). The CDR3 DNA reads as TGTGCCAGCAGCTTGGGGACTAGCCCTCAGAGGCAGTTCTTC. Residues: CASSLGTSPQRQFF.

The CDR3, as DNA: TGTGCCAGCAGCCCCATAACTCCATATTATGGCTACACCTTC. The encoded protein is CASSPITPYYGYTF. The chain recombines TRBV7-9 with TRBJ1-2; D is uncertain. The CDR3 totals 14 residues. Germline lookup yields CDR1 SEHNR and CDR2 FQNEAQ (reference sequence). The V end was cut by 5 bases, the J end by 5 bases, with 15 bases between.

The chain's CDR3 is CASSWESDREGMANEKLFF. Here the CDR3 DNA reads TGTGCCAGCAGCTGGGAGTCGGACAGGGAGGGGATGGCAAATGAAAAACTGTTTTTT. The rearrangement joins TRBV11-2 to TRBJ1-4; 8 bases fit TRBD1. The V segment lost 4 bases and the J segment 5 bases; nucleotides outside the gene matches: 18. The CDR3 extends over 19 amino acids. From germline, CDR1 is SGHAT and CDR2 FQNNGV. The variable domain in full, completed from reference TRBV11-2 and TRBJ1-4, reads EAGVAQSPRYKIIEKRQSVAFWCNPISGHATLYWYQQILGQGPKLLIQFQNNGVVDDSQLPKDRFSAERLKGVDSTLKIQPAKLEDSAVYLCASSWESDREGMANEKLFFGSGTQLSVL.

The genes are TRBV7-3 and TRBJ2-1, with TRBD2 matching 10 bases. Germline CDR1 is SGHTA and CDR2 is FQGTGA. CDR3 length: 16 residues. The ends lost 2 bases at V and 7 bases at J; junction bases unmatched: 8. The CDR3 loop reads CASSLALAGVRNEQFF. As DNA, the CDR3 is TGTGCCAGCAGCTTAGCCCTAGCGGGAGTGAGAAATGAGCAGTTCTTC.

This rearrangement joins TRBV27 to TRBJ2-3, with 12 bases identical to TRBD2. The CDR3 length is 16 residues. Trimming cost V 4 bases and J 1 base; bases outside gene matches: 3. The V gene's germline CDR1 is MNHEY and CDR2 SMNVEV (reference sequence). The CDR3 DNA sequence: TGTGCCAGCAGTTACCTAGCGGGAGGGGGCACAGATACGCAGTATTTT. It is translated as CASSYLAGGGTDTQYF.

The table lists this clone with a count of one. The rearrangement joins TRBV6-5 to TRBJ2-5; 8 bases are shared with TRBD2. This CDR3 comprises 13 residues. The junction had 3 bases not matched to a gene; V was cut back by 4 bases and J by 5 bases. CDR1 MNHEY and CDR2 SVGAGI come from the germline V gene. CDR3 DNA sequence: TGTGCCAGCAGTTTCGGACTAGCCGAGACCCAGTACTTC. It encodes CASSFGLAETQYF.

The chain is built from TRBV7-3 and TRBJ2-2; D gene ambiguous. The ends were cut back, 3 bases at V and 2 bases at J, with 7 bases in the middle. The V gene's germline CDR1 is SGHTA and CDR2 FQGTGA. The CDR3 loop spans 14 amino acids. The CDR3 is CASSLGFNTGELFF. DNA for the CDR3: TGTGCCAGCAGCTTGGGCTTTAACACCGGGGAGCTGTTTTTT.

The count of this clone is one. The chain combines TRBV12-5 with TRBJ1-1, with D possibly being TRBD1 (6 bases). The CDR3 sequence is 13 residues long. Trimming left V 6 bases short and J 8 bases short, with 16 bases between. Germline CDR1 LGHNT, CDR2 FRNRAP. CDR3 coding DNA: TGTGCTAGTGGCCTTACAGGGTCATCCGAAGCTTTCTTT. This encodes CASGLTGSSEAFF.

This clone was detected once. V and J are TRBV7-2 and TRBJ1-5; D call uncertain. The CDR3 is 12 amino acids. CDR1 and CDR2 from the germline V gene are SGHTA and FQGNSA. The V end was cut by 3 bases, the J end by 5 bases, with 5 bases between. The CDR3 loop reads CASSFSYQPQHF. The CDR3 DNA reads as TGTGCCAGCAGCTTCAGTTATCAGCCCCAGCATTTT.

The V call is TRBV7-2, the J call TRBJ2-1; TRBD2 matches at 10 bases. Looked up from germline, CDR1 is SGHTA and CDR2 is FQGNSA. The V gene end was trimmed by 5 bases and the J gene end by 4 bases; junction bases not matched to a gene: 11. The CDR3 is 17 amino acids. This CDR3 is CASSQAGGRLNYNEQFF. CDR3 coding DNA: TGTGCCAGCAGCCAAGCGGGGGGGAGACTGAATTACAATGAGCAGTTCTTC.

This clone was detected only once. The chain couples TRBV5-4 to TRBJ1-1; D is perhaps TRBD1 (5 bases). Germline-derived CDR1 and CDR2 are SGHNT and YYREEE (reference sequence). The V gene lost 2 bases and the J gene lost 3 bases, with 17 bases spanning the gap. The CDR3 sequence is 16 residues long. The CDR3 nucleotides read TGTGCCAGCAGCTTAGGGGCATATTTAGGGGACACTGAAGCTTTCTTT. Translated: CASSLGAYLGDTEAFF.

In its sample, this clone was seen many times. The chain has TRBV6-4 and TRBJ2-7; 9 nucleotides agree with TRBD2. The CDR3 runs 14 residues. Germline V gene data show CDR1 as MRHNA and CDR2 as SNTAGT. Losses at the gene ends were 3 bases for V and 0 bases for J; bases not matched to a gene: 0. CDR3: CASSEREGSYEQYF. For the CDR3, the DNA is TGTGCCAGCAGTGAGCGGGAGGGCTCCTACGAGCAGTACTTC.

The chain is built from TRBV9 and TRBJ2-7, with a tentative D call TRBD2 (5 bases). Germline V gene lookup returns CDR1 SGDLS and CDR2 YYNGEE. The CDR3 totals 15 residues. V dropped 2 bases and J dropped 2 bases, with 14 bases sitting between them. CDR3 DNA sequence: TGTGCCAGCAGCGTCACTGGGAGTTCTACCTACGAGCAGTACTTC. Translated, it gives CASSVTGSSTYEQYF.

The rearrangement links TRBV7-8 to TRBJ2-3, with 13 bases aligning to TRBD2. The CDR3 length is 17 residues. J lost 0 bases, V lost 5 bases, and 5 bases had no gene match. The germline CDR1 and CDR2 sequences are SGHVS and FQNEAQ. The CDR3 here is CASSRTSGSTSTDTQYF. The CDR3 DNA sequence: TGTGCCAGCAGCCGGACTAGCGGGAGTACCAGCACAGATACGCAGTATTTT.

This clone was found a few times. The rearrangement links TRBV4-2 to TRBJ1-5; the D gene is possibly TRBD1 (6 bases). V gave up 0 bases and J gave up 7 bases, with 10 bases separating them. The V gene's germline CDR1 is LGHNA and CDR2 YNFKEQ. The CDR3 totals 14 residues. CDR3 loop: CASSQDQGSQPQHF. The CDR3 DNA sequence: TGTGCCAGCAGCCAAGATCAGGGGAGCCAGCCCCAGCATTTT.